One T cell receptor beta chain is described in this entry. Its antigen is not identified. Only in-frame clones appear in the TCRdb table, and some are missing; sequencing was by immunoSEQ multiplex PCR. Of roughly 60,000 clones in the sample, approximately 86% are singletons; the top ten hold roughly 0.88%. This sample is part of a study of OX40 agonist ivuxolimab in advanced cancers. Background on the study: Patients treated during dose escalation were battling hepatocellular carcinoma, melanoma, renal cell or head and neck cancer. Study-level findings and limits: Some nonresponders likewise displayed low normalized T-cell clonal expansion. Low clonal expansion, among the lowest seen, marked partial responders at 0.1-3.0 mg/kg.

The material was CD4+ or CD8+ T cells sorted from blood, obtained in a trial of the OX40 agonist ivuxolimab. This sequence originates from an adult with an advanced solid tumor such as melanoma, head and neck, liver or kidney cancer.

The CDR3 DNA is TGTGCCAGTAGTCCGCTAGCGGCCTCCCTCAGGGAGCAGTTCTTC. It specifies CASSPLAASLREQFF. The chain couples TRBV19 to TRBJ2-1; TRBD2 agrees at 7 bases. Germline V gene lookup returns CDR1 LNHDA and CDR2 SQIVND (reference sequence). This CDR3 comprises 15 residues. With V trimmed by 5 bases and J by 10 bases, 14 bases remained unmatched.